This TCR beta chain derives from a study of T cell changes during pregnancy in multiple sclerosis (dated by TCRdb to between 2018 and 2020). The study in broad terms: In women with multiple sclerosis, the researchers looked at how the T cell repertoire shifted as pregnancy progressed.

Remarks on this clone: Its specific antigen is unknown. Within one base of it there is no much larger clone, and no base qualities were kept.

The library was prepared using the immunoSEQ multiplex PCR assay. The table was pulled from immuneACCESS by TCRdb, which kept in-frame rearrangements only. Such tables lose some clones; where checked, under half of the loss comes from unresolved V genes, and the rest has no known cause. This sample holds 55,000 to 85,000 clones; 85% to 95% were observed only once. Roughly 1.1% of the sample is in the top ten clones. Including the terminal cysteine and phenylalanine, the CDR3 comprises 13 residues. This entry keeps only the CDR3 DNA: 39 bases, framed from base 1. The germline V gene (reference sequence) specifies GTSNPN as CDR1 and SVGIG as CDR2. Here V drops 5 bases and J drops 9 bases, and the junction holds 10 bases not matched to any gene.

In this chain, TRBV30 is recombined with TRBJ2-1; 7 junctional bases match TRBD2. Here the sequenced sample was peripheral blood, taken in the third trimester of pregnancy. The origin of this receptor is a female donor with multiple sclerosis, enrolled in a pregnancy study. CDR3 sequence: CAWGIQAGSEQFF. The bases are TGTGCCTGGGGGATCCAAGCGGGAAGTGAGCAGTTCTTC.